The rows below give T cell receptor beta chains drawn from one sample of a study of T cells in Graves' hyperthyroidism and ophthalmopathy. Each CDR3 protein is one row after TCRdb ran MiXCR on the multiplex PCR reads. The table includes 350,000 or so distinct CDR3 sequences, around a sixth detected once. The material sequenced was blood. The source of these receptors is a woman aged 35 to 49 with Graves' ophthalmopathy. Each CDR3 is given with its conserved first and last residue. D genes are given only for firm matches. Rows give clone size only sometimes, using once, few, many, or a class for an expanded clone.

CDR3nt: TGTGCCAGCAGTCATAGGACAGGGGGAGGAACTGAAGCTTTCTTT
CDR3aa: CASSHRTGGGTEAFF
j_gene: TRBJ1-1
abundance: many
d_gene: TRBD1
v_gene: TRBV28

CDR3nt: TGCAGTGCGAGTGGACAGGGGGGATGGGAGACCCAGTACTTC
CDR3aa: CSASGQGGWETQYF
j_gene: TRBJ2-5
abundance: many
d_gene: TRBD1
v_gene: TRBV20-1

CDR3nt: TGCGCCAGCAGCTCGACTTTGACCGCGCCAGGTTCACCCCTCCACTTT
CDR3aa: CASSSTLTAPGSPLHF
j_gene: TRBJ1-6
abundance: NA
d_gene: NA
v_gene: TRBV5-1

CDR3nt: TGTGCCAGCAGGGGCCATTCTTGGGATGGCTACACCTTC
CDR3aa: CASRGHSWDGYTF
j_gene: TRBJ1-2
abundance: many
d_gene: NA
v_gene: TRBV28

CDR3nt: TGTGCCAGCAGACTCGGGGACCAAGAGACCCAGTACTTC
CDR3aa: CASRLGDQETQYF
j_gene: TRBJ2-5
abundance: many
d_gene: NA
v_gene: TRBV7-9

CDR3nt: TGTGCCACCAGTGACGACAGGTCATGGGGCCAAGAGACCCAGTACTTC
CDR3aa: CATSDDRSWGQETQYF
j_gene: TRBJ2-5
abundance: many
d_gene: NA
v_gene: TRBV24-1

CDR3nt: TGTGCCAGTACCCTCCCCGGGGACACCGGGGAGCTGTTTTTT
CDR3aa: CASTLPGDTGELFF
j_gene: TRBJ2-2
abundance: few
d_gene: NA
v_gene: TRBV19

CDR3nt: TGCGCCAGCAGCTTGGCCGTCCTCGAGGACTATGTAGCCAAAAACATTCAGTACTTC
CDR3aa: CASSLAVLEDYVAKNIQYF
j_gene: TRBJ2-4
abundance: NA
d_gene: NA
v_gene: TRBV5-1

CDR3nt: TGTGCCAGCAGCCAAGTCCATGGGGGACTCTACGAGCAGTACTTC
CDR3aa: CASSQVHGGLYEQYF
j_gene: TRBJ2-7
abundance: few
d_gene: NA
v_gene: TRBV14

CDR3nt: TGTGCCAGCAGTCTCCTTAACGGGGAAGCTAACTATGGCTACACCTTC
CDR3aa: CASSLLNGEANYGYTF
j_gene: TRBJ1-2
abundance: few
d_gene: NA
v_gene: TRBV6-1

CDR3nt: TGCGCCAGCAGCCAAATAGCGGGTAGCTCCTACGAGCAGTACTTC
CDR3aa: CASSQIAGSSYEQYF
j_gene: TRBJ2-7
abundance: many
d_gene: TRBD2
v_gene: TRBV4-1

CDR3nt: TGTGCCAGCAGTTTAAGTAGCGGGCGCACTGAAGCTTTCTTT
CDR3aa: CASSLSSGRTEAFF
j_gene: TRBJ1-1
abundance: many
d_gene: NA
v_gene: TRBV28

CDR3nt: TGTGCCACCAAGGCAGGACTAGCGTCTCCCGAGCAGTACTTC
CDR3aa: CATKAGLASPEQYF
j_gene: TRBJ2-7
abundance: NA
d_gene: TRBD2
v_gene: TRBV6-1

CDR3nt: TGTGCCATCAGTGATCAGGGCACTGAAGCTTTCTTT
CDR3aa: CAISDQGTEAFF
j_gene: TRBJ1-1
abundance: few
d_gene: NA
v_gene: TRBV10-3

CDR3nt: TGTGCCTGGAGTTGGGACTCCTCTGGGGCCAACGTCCTGACTTTC
CDR3aa: CAWSWDSSGANVLTF
j_gene: TRBJ2-6
abundance: many
d_gene: NA
v_gene: TRBV30

CDR3nt: TGCAGTGCTGCCGGGACTAGCGGGAACCTCTACGAGCAGTACTTC
CDR3aa: CSAAGTSGNLYEQYF
j_gene: TRBJ2-7
abundance: many
d_gene: TRBD2
v_gene: TRBV20-1

CDR3nt: TGTGCCAGCAGTTACGGCACAGACTATGGCTACACCTTC
CDR3aa: CASSYGTDYGYTF
j_gene: TRBJ1-2
abundance: NA
d_gene: NA
v_gene: TRBV6-5

CDR3nt: TGTGCCAGCAGTTGGGGACACGCAAACACTGAAGCTTTCTTT
CDR3aa: CASSWGHANTEAFF
j_gene: TRBJ1-1
abundance: many
d_gene: NA
v_gene: TRBV27

CDR3nt: TGTGCCAGCGTGGGCTCGCAAGAGACCCAGTACTTC
CDR3aa: CASVGSQETQYF
j_gene: TRBJ2-5
abundance: NA
d_gene: NA
v_gene: TRBV6-2/TRBV6-3

CDR3nt: TGCGCCAGCAGCTTGGTGGGCGGTAGGAACACTGAAGCTTTCTTT
CDR3aa: CASSLVGGRNTEAFF
j_gene: TRBJ1-1
abundance: many
d_gene: NA
v_gene: TRBV5-1

CDR3nt: TGTGCCAGCAGTCCAGGGGGTACCTCCTACGAGCAGTACTTC
CDR3aa: CASSPGGTSYEQYF
j_gene: TRBJ2-7
abundance: NA
d_gene: TRBD1
v_gene: TRBV11-3

CDR3nt: TGTGCCAGCAGAGAAGAGGCAGCGGGAGAGTGGACCGGGGAGCTGTTTTTT
CDR3aa: CASREEAAGEWTGELFF
j_gene: TRBJ2-2
abundance: many
d_gene: TRBD2
v_gene: TRBV11-2

CDR3nt: TGCGCCAGCAGCTTGGAGGCAATCGGTGGCTACACCTTC
CDR3aa: CASSLEAIGGYTF
j_gene: TRBJ1-2
abundance: many
d_gene: NA
v_gene: TRBV5-1

CDR3nt: TGTGCCAGCAGTTTGACAGGGGCGAACACTGAAGCTTTCTTT
CDR3aa: CASSLTGANTEAFF
j_gene: TRBJ1-1
abundance: many
d_gene: TRBD1
v_gene: TRBV12-3/TRBV12-4

CDR3nt: TGCAGCGCCAGGACTGGGGACAGGAGAAGTTACGAGCAGTACTTC
CDR3aa: CSARTGDRRSYEQYF
j_gene: TRBJ2-7
abundance: many
d_gene: TRBD1
v_gene: TRBV29-1

CDR3nt: TGCGCCAGCAGCTTTCGGGACAGGAGGAACACTGAAGCTTTCTTT
CDR3aa: CASSFRDRRNTEAFF
j_gene: TRBJ1-1
abundance: many
d_gene: TRBD1
v_gene: TRBV5-1

CDR3nt: TGTGCCAGCAGCGAGGACAGGGTAGCAGAGACCCAGTACTTC
CDR3aa: CASSEDRVAETQYF
j_gene: TRBJ2-5
abundance: many
d_gene: TRBD1
v_gene: TRBV7-8

CDR3nt: TGTGCCAGCAGCTTAGAAGGCGGATTCTCCTACGGGCAGTACTTC
CDR3aa: CASSLEGGFSYGQYF
j_gene: TRBJ2-7
abundance: many
d_gene: NA
v_gene: TRBV7-2

CDR3nt: TGTGCCAGCAGAGCACAGGGCGCGTACACTGAAGCTTTCTTT
CDR3aa: CASRAQGAYTEAFF
j_gene: TRBJ1-1
abundance: NA
d_gene: NA
v_gene: TRBV6-1

CDR3nt: TGCGCCAGCAGACAAGGGCCCATATCCTACGAGCAGTACTTC
CDR3aa: CASRQGPISYEQYF
j_gene: TRBJ2-7
abundance: NA
d_gene: NA
v_gene: TRBV5-1

CDR3nt: TGTGCCAGTAAAGGACATCCCGCTCGGTCCGGGGAGCTGTTTTTT
CDR3aa: CASKGHPARSGELFF
j_gene: TRBJ2-2
abundance: NA
d_gene: NA
v_gene: TRBV19

CDR3nt: TGTGCCAGCAGTCAACCTCGCTCCGGGCGGGCTAGTTACGAGCAGTACTTC
CDR3aa: CASSQPRSGRASYEQYF
j_gene: TRBJ2-7
abundance: many
d_gene: NA
v_gene: TRBV6-2/TRBV6-3

CDR3nt: TGTGCCAGCAGCCACCGCAGGACTAGCAGCTACGAGCAGTACTTC
CDR3aa: CASSHRRTSSYEQYF
j_gene: TRBJ2-7
abundance: few
d_gene: TRBD2
v_gene: TRBV7-2

CDR3nt: TGTGCCAGCAGCGCAGGACTAGCGGGATTCGACGAGCAGTACTTC
CDR3aa: CASSAGLAGFDEQYF
j_gene: TRBJ2-7
abundance: many
d_gene: TRBD2
v_gene: TRBV27

CDR3nt: TGTGCCAGCAGCTTATTTCCGGGACAAAAGTGGACAGATACGCAGTATTTT
CDR3aa: CASSLFPGQKWTDTQYF
j_gene: TRBJ2-3
abundance: many
d_gene: NA
v_gene: TRBV11-2

CDR3nt: TGCAGCATGAGGGAATACCAAGAGACCCAGTACTTC
CDR3aa: CSMREYQETQYF
j_gene: TRBJ2-5
abundance: many
d_gene: NA
v_gene: TRBV29-1

CDR3nt: TGCGCCAGCAGCTTTGACGCACCGGGGGAGACCCAGTACTTC
CDR3aa: CASSFDAPGETQYF
j_gene: TRBJ2-5
abundance: few
d_gene: NA
v_gene: TRBV5-1

CDR3nt: TGTGCCTGGAAAAACCGGGACATCTCCTACGAGCAGTACTTC
CDR3aa: CAWKNRDISYEQYF
j_gene: TRBJ2-7
abundance: many
d_gene: NA
v_gene: TRBV30

CDR3nt: TGTGCCAGCAGTTACGGGACAGGGAACACTGAAGCTTTCTTT
CDR3aa: CASSYGTGNTEAFF
j_gene: TRBJ1-1
abundance: many
d_gene: TRBD1
v_gene: TRBV6-2/TRBV6-3

CDR3nt: TGTGCCAGCAGTTATTCGGGCCACGGAGAAGCTTTCTTT
CDR3aa: CASSYSGHGEAFF
j_gene: TRBJ1-1
abundance: many
d_gene: NA
v_gene: TRBV6-5

CDR3nt: TGTGCCAGCAGTTTAGCTCGGGGGCGCTTGACCACTGAAGCTTTCTTT
CDR3aa: CASSLARGRLTTEAFF
j_gene: TRBJ1-1
abundance: many
d_gene: NA
v_gene: TRBV12-3/TRBV12-4

CDR3nt: TGCAGTGCTAGAGCCGACAGGTATGGCTACACCTTC
CDR3aa: CSARADRYGYTF
j_gene: TRBJ1-2
abundance: many
d_gene: NA
v_gene: TRBV20-1

CDR3nt: TGTGCCAGCAGACACCGGACACCTATAGGCGGGGAGCTGTTTTTT
CDR3aa: CASRHRTPIGGELFF
j_gene: TRBJ2-2
abundance: many
d_gene: NA
v_gene: TRBV6-2/TRBV6-3

CDR3nt: TGTGCCAGCTCGATGCTCCCGCCGGGGTGGGAGGGCCTCTACGAGCAGTACTTC
CDR3aa: CASSMLPPGWEGLYEQYF
j_gene: TRBJ2-7
abundance: many
d_gene: TRBD2
v_gene: TRBV18

CDR3nt: TGTGCCAGTAGGGATCCCGGGAGCACTGAAGCTTTCTTT
CDR3aa: CASRDPGSTEAFF
j_gene: TRBJ1-1
abundance: many
d_gene: NA
v_gene: TRBV19

CDR3nt: TGTGCCAGCAGCTCGCTCACGGGCCACAACTTGTGGGAGACCCAGTACTTC
CDR3aa: CASSSLTGHNLWETQYF
j_gene: TRBJ2-5
abundance: many
d_gene: NA
v_gene: TRBV11-1

CDR3nt: TGTGCCAGCAGCGGGGACAGGGAAGGGGATAGCAATCAGCCCCAGCATTTT
CDR3aa: CASSGDREGDSNQPQHF
j_gene: TRBJ1-5
abundance: many
d_gene: TRBD1
v_gene: TRBV11-2

CDR3nt: TGTGCCAGCAGCTTACAGGACAACTACGAGCAGTACTTC
CDR3aa: CASSLQDNYEQYF
j_gene: TRBJ2-7
abundance: many
d_gene: NA
v_gene: TRBV7-2